The sequence of this T cell receptor (beta chain) was determined in a study of breast tumors, draining lymph nodes, adjacent tissues. Findings of the study overall: Tumor repertoires ranked between lymph nodes and nontumor tissue in diversity, with V and J gene preferences. Data only fit, rather than demonstrated, lymph node origin of most tumor T cells. Luminal-like breast cancer showed significantly greater tumor-nontumor repertoire similarity than basal-like breast cancer did.

MiXCR, applied by TCRdb to the multiplex PCR reads, yields one record per CDR3 protein. The repertoire has about 230,000 distinct CDR3 sequences, about a third of them found once; the top ten carry 1.2% to 1.5%. Samples came from axillary lymph nodes draining the breast cancer. This clonotype has ten or more counts. Its matching antigen is unknown. The clonotype comes from a female donor with breast cancer. Some clones in this sample may be carry-over from other donors' samples. Sequenced: axillary lymph node tissue.

The CDR3 sequence: CASSFTSATQYF. The CDR3 nucleotides are TGTGCCAGCAGCTTCACGTCGGCGACCCAGTACTTC. The rearrangement joins TRBV7-6 to TRBJ2-5; D ambiguous. The CDR3 consists of 12 residues. The ends were cut back, 3 bases at V and 7 bases at J, with 9 bases in the middle. In germline, CDR1 is SGHVS, CDR2 FNYEAQ. Together with reference TRBV7-6 and TRBJ2-5, the CDR3 gives the full variable domain: GAGVSQSPRYKVTKRGQDVALRCDPISGHVSLYWYRQALGQGPEFLTYFNYEAQQDKSGLPNDRFSAERPEGSISTLTIQRTEQRDSAMYRCASSFTSATQYFGPGTRLLVL.